Listed here are 18 T cell receptor beta chains from one sample, sequenced in a study of cytomegalovirus exposure and HLA in healthy donors. TCRdb's copy holds only in-frame clones and misses some; the assay was immunoSEQ multiplex PCR. The sample has 130,000 or so clones, over 85% seen once. Sample: PBMCs. The receptor set was obtained from a woman between 18 and 29 years old in good health and CMV-seronegative.

The J gene is TRBJ2-3, the V gene TRBV27; no definite D call. The CDR3 contains 13 residues. Germline loops: CDR1 MNHEY, CDR2 SMNVEV (reference sequence). Trimming took 3 bases from V and 7 from J, leaving 11 bases between them. The CDR3 loop reads CASSFPGGNTQYF. CDR3 bases: TGTGCCAGCAGTTTCCCCGGCGGAAATACGCAGTATTTT.

The J gene is TRBJ2-1, the V gene TRBV13; the match to TRBD1 covers 9 bases. V dropped 5 bases and J dropped 2; count of bases not matched to a gene: 4. The CDR3 spans 15 residues. CDR1 PRHDT and CDR2 FYEKMQ come from the germline V gene (reference sequence). CDR3: CASSPRTGAYNEQFF. The CDR3 DNA is TGTGCCAGCAGCCCCCGGACAGGGGCCTACAATGAGCAGTTCTTC.

In its sample, this clone was seen once. The chain employs TRBV25-1 and TRBJ2-7, with a possible D match to TRBD2 (6 bases). From germline, CDR1 is MGHDK and CDR2 SYGVNS. Trimming left V 3 bases short and J 5 bases short, with 11 bases between. This CDR3 is built from 13 residues. As DNA, the CDR3 is TGTGCCAGCAGTGATTGGGAGCGGGACGAGCAGTACTTC. Its protein is CASSDWERDEQYF.

DNA of the CDR3: TGTGCCAGCAGTAACGGCGGCAGGGAGGAAGGCTACACCTTC. Its translation is CASSNGGREEGYTF. The genes are TRBV6-6 and TRBJ1-2, with a weak D call TRBD1 (5 bases). Germline CDR1 reads MNHNY; CDR2 reads SVGAGI (reference sequence). Trimming pared 5 bases from V and 8 bases from J, leaving 18 bases between. This CDR3 region has 14 residues.

This clone has just a few counts. This chain links TRBV5-1 with TRBJ2-7; 14 bases align to TRBD2. CDR3 length: 14 residues. Trimming took 4 bases from V and 7 from J; bases not matched to a gene: 4. Germline CDR1 SGHRS, CDR2 YFSETQ. CDR3 in DNA: TGCGCCAGCAGCATAGGACTAGCGGGAGGTGAGCAGTACTTC. Translation gives CASSIGLAGGEQYF.

The chain is built from TRBV11-1 and TRBJ2-7; the match to TRBD1 covers 8 bases. This CDR3 has 16 amino acids. The ends lost 5 bases at V and 3 bases at J; junction bases unmatched: 12. CDR1 is SGHAT and CDR2 is FQDESV in the germline V gene (reference sequence). For the CDR3, the DNA is TGTGCCAGCAGCCCAGGGCCTGGGACAGGACTCTACGAGCAGTACTTC. This sequence encodes CASSPGPGTGLYEQYF. Full variable domain (outside the CDR3, taken from reference TRBV11-1 and TRBJ2-7): EAEVAQSPRYKITEKSQAVAFWCDPISGHATLYWYRQILGQGPELLVQFQDESVVDDSQLPKDRFSAERLKGVDSTLKIQPAELGDSAMYLCASSPGPGTGLYEQYFGPGTRLTVT.

The chain has TRBV6-5 and TRBJ1-1; D not resolved. The CDR3 consists of 11 residues. Germline CDR1 is MNHEY and CDR2 is SVGAGI. V was pared by 8 bases and J by 6 bases, with 10 bases between. CDR3 in DNA: TGTGCCAGCTCTTTAGTTGCTGAAGCTTTCTTT. This sequence encodes CASSLVAEAFF.

The CDR3 DNA is TGTGCCAGCAGTTTTGAATCGGGAGGGGGACGGGACTACGAGCAGTACTTC. It translates to CASSFESGGGRDYEQYF. V gene TRBV28 combines with J gene TRBJ2-7; 8 bases agree with TRBD2. The CDR3 is made up of 17 amino acids. After removal of 3 bases from V and 3 bases from J, the junction contained 13 bases not matched to a gene. CDR1 and CDR2 (germline): MDHEN, SYDVKM.

This clone has just a few counts. The chain uses TRBV5-1 and TRBJ1-2, with D maybe TRBD1 (6 bases). The CDR3 covers 17 residues. The germline V gene encodes CDR1 SGHRS and CDR2 YFSETQ. Trimming removed 0 bases from V and 0 bases from J, with 15 bases in between. The CDR3 region is CASSLGGRIGANYGYTF. Here the CDR3 DNA reads TGCGCCAGCAGCTTGGGGGGGCGGATAGGAGCTAACTATGGCTACACCTTC.

This clone is a singleton in its sample. The chain joins TRBV11-3 to TRBJ1-2, with 8 positions matching TRBD1. After removal of 0 bases from V and 5 bases from J, the junction contained 5 bases not matched to a gene. The CDR3 has 15 amino acids. From germline, CDR1 is SGHNT and CDR2 YENEEA. The CDR3 reads CASSLDRGQAYGYTF. The CDR3 coding sequence is TGTGCCAGCAGCTTAGATCGGGGACAGGCTTATGGCTACACCTTC. Drawing the rest from reference TRBV11-3 and TRBJ1-2, the complete variable domain is EAGVVQSPRYKIIEKKQPVAFWCNPISGHNTLYWYLQNLGQGPELLIRYENEEAVDDSQLPKDRFSAERLKGVDSTLKIQPAELGDSAVYLCASSLDRGQAYGYTFGSGTRLTVV.

The V gene is TRBV7-8, the J gene TRBJ2-3, with D possibly being TRBD2 (6 bases). CDR3 length: 15 residues. In germline, CDR1 is SGHVS, CDR2 FQNEAQ. Between the trimmed V and J ends, which lost 4 bases and 3 bases, there was a span of 14 bases. CDR3 coding DNA: TGTGCCAGCAGCTACGGGGGAGTGGGGACAGATACGCAGTATTTT. Protein: CASSYGGVGTDTQYF.

The chain joins TRBV2 to TRBJ2-7, with TRBD2 identical over 7 bases. This CDR3 is built from 13 residues. The V gene's germline CDR1 is SNHLY and CDR2 FYNNEI. V lost 6 bases, J lost 3 bases, and 5 bases stayed unmatched. Here the CDR3 reads CASSTRGNYEQYF. CDR3 in DNA: TGTGCCAGCAGCACGCGGGGGAACTACGAGCAGTACTTC. The full variable domain, its missing parts supplied by reference TRBV2 and TRBJ2-7, is EPEVTQTPSHQVTQMGQEVILRCVPISNHLYFYWYRQILGQKVEFLVSFYNNEISEKSEIFDDQFSVERPDGSNFTLKIRSTKLEDSAMYFCASSTRGNYEQYFGPGTRLTVT.

This rearrangement joins TRBV18 to TRBJ2-3; TRBD1 agrees at 9 bases. This CDR3 contains 14 residues. Germline V gene data show CDR1 as KGHSH and CDR2 as LQKENI. V lost 3 bases and J lost 13; bases outside the gene matches: 11. CDR3: CASSPKETGGAEYF. The DNA of the CDR3 is TGTGCCAGCTCACCGAAAGAAACAGGGGGCGCGGAGTATTTT.

Ten or more counts support this clone. The chain combines TRBV19 with TRBJ2-3; TRBD2 is a possible D gene (5 bases). V gave up 6 bases and J gave up 2 bases, with 12 bases separating them. In germline, CDR1 is LNHDA, CDR2 SQIVND (reference sequence). The CDR3 runs to 14 residues. The CDR3 DNA is TGTGCCAGTAGCGGACTCGCAGACACAGATACGCAGTATTTT. It specifies CASSGLADTDTQYF.

The chain employs TRBV4-3 and TRBJ2-3; 9 bases line up with TRBD1. Losses at the gene ends were 3 bases for V and 5 bases for J; bases not matched to a gene: 6. Germline CDR1 and CDR2: LGHNA and YSLEER. The CDR3 is made up of 15 amino acids. For the CDR3, the DNA is TGCGCCAGCAGCCAGGGGGGGACAGGGCGAGATACGCAGTATTTT. This translates into CASSQGGTGRDTQYF.

This chain links TRBV5-1 with TRBJ2-7; a weak D match, TRBD1 (5 bases). V lost 4 bases and J 3 bases, leaving 17 bases between the germline ends. CDR1 is SGHRS, CDR2 YFSETQ, per germline. This CDR3 has 15 residues. This chain's CDR3 is CASSQQTSGRYEQYF. CDR3 DNA sequence: TGCGCCAGCAGCCAACAGACATCAGGGCGCTACGAGCAGTACTTC.

The J gene is TRBJ1-1, the V gene TRBV21-1; TRBD1 is taken as the D call from the table, unchecked against the DNA. TRBV21-1 is termed a pseudogene. This CDR3 is 15 amino acids long. CDR3 DNA: TGTGCCAGCATCCGACAGGGGACTTTGAACACTGAAGCTTTCTTT. It codes for CASIRQGTLNTEAFF.

The chain combines TRBV5-4 with TRBJ2-2; 9 bases fit TRBD1. Looked up from germline, CDR1 is SGHNT and CDR2 is YYREEE (reference sequence). The ends lost 3 bases at V and 7 bases at J; junction bases unmatched: 4. This CDR3 contains 14 residues. CDR3 sequence (DNA): TGTGCCAGCAGCTGGACAGGGGCGGACGGGGAGCTGTTTTTT. Amino acid sequence: CASSWTGADGELFF.